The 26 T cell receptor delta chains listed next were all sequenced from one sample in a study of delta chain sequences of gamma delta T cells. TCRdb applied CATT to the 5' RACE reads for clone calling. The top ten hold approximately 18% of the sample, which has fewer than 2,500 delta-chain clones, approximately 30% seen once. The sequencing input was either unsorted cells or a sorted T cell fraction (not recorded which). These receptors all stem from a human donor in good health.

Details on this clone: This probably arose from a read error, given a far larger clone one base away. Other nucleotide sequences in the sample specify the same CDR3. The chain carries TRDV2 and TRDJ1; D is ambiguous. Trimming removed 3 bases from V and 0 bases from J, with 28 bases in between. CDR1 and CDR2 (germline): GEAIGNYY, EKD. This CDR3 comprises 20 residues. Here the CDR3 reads CACDGVLRYEDISYTDKLIF. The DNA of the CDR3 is TGTGCCTGTGACGGCGTTTTGAGGTACGAAGACATATCTTACACCGATAAACTCATCTTT.

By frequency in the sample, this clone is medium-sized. CDR3 region: CACHPLLTGGYTDKLIF. The CDR3 DNA reads as TGTGCCTGTCATCCCCTTCTTACTGGGGGGTACACCGATAAACTCATCTTT. The rearrangement links TRDV2 to TRDJ1; 8 bases line up with TRDD3. This CDR3 comprises 17 residues. Trimming took 6 bases from V and 0 from J; bases not matched to a gene: 14. Germline CDR1 GEAIGNYY, CDR2 EKD.

The CDR3 spells CACDMLGDTFDKLIF. The CDR3 bases are TGTGCCTGTGACATGCTGGGGGATACGTTCGATAAACTCATCTTT. The chain couples TRDV2 to TRDJ1; TRDD3 matches 12 bases. V was pared by 2 bases and J by 4 bases, with 4 bases of the junction left unmatched. The CDR3 has 15 amino acids. Per the germline V gene, CDR1 is GEAIGNYY and CDR2 is EKD.

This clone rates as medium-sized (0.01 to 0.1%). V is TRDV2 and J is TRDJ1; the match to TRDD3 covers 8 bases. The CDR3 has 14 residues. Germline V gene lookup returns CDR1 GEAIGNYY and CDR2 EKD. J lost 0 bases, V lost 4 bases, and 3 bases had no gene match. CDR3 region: CACDLLGDTDKLIF. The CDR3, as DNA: TGTGCCTGTGATTTACTGGGGGACACCGATAAACTCATCTTT.

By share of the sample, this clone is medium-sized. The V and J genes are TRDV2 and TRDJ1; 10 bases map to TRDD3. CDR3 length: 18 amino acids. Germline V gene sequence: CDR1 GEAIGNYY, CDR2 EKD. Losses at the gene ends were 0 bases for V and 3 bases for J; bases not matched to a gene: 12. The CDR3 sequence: CACDTLGDTTEYADKLIF. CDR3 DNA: TGTGCCTGTGACACCTTGGGGGATACCACGGAGTACGCCGATAAACTCATCTTT.

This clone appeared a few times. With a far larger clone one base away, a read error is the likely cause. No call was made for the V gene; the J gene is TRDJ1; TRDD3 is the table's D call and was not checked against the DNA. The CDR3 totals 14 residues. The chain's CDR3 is CASLYWGIQVELIF. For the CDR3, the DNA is TGTGCCTCCCTCTACTGGGGGATCCAAGTAGAACTCATCTTT.

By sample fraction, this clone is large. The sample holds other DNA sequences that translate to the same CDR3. The CDR3 nucleotides read TGTGCCTGTGATGTACTGGGGGATAACACCGATAAACTCATCTTT. It is translated as CACDVLGDNTDKLIF. The rearrangement links TRDV2 to TRDJ1, with TRDD3 identical over 11 bases. The V gene end was trimmed by 4 bases and the J gene end by 0 bases; junction bases not matched to a gene: 3. This CDR3 has 15 amino acids. Germline CDR1 is GEAIGNYY and CDR2 is EKD.

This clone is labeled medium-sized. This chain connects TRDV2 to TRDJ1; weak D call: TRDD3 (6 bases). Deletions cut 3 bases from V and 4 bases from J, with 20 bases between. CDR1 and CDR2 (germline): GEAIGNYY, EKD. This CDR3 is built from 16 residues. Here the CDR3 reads CACDPVLGQIRDKLIF. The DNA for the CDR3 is TGTGCCTGTGACCCTGTACTGGGCCAGATCCGCGATAAACTCATCTTT.

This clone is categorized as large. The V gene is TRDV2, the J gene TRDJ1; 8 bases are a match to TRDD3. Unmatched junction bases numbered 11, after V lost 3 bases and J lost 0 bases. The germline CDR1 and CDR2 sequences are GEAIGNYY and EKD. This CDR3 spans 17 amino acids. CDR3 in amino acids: CACDSLVLGVYTDKLIF. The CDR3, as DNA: TGTGCCTGTGACTCTTTAGTACTGGGGGTTTACACCGATAAACTCATCTTT.

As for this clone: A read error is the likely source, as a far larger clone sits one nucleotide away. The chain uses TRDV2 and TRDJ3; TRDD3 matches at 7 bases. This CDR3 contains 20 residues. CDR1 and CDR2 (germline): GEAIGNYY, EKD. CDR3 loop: CACDTGSGGPSSWDTPQMFF. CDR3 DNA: TGTGCCTGTGACACCGGCAGTGGGGGACCCAGCTCCTGGGACACCCCACAGATGTTTTTC.

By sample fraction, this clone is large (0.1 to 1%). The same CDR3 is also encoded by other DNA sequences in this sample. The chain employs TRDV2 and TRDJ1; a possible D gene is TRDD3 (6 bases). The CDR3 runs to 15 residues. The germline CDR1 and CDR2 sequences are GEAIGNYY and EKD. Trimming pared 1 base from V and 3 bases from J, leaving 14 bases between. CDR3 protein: CACDTWGPSSDKLIF. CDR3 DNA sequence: TGTGCCTGTGACACTTGGGGGCCCTCCTCCGATAAACTCATCTTT.

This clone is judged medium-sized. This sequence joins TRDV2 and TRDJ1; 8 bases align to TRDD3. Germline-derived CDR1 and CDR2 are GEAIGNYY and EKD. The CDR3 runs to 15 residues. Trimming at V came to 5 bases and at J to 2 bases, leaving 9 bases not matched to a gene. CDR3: CACVPGGHFTDKLIF. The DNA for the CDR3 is TGTGCCTGTGTGCCTGGGGGACACTTTACCGATAAACTCATCTTT.

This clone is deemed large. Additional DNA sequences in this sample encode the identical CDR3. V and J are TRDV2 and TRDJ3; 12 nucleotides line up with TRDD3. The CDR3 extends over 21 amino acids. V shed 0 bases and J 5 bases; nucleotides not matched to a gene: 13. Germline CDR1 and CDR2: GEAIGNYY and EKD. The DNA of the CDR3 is TGTGCCTGTGACACCGGGGCCTTACTGGGGGATACTACCCGGGACACCCGACAGATGTTTTTC. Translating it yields CACDTGALLGDTTRDTRQMFF.

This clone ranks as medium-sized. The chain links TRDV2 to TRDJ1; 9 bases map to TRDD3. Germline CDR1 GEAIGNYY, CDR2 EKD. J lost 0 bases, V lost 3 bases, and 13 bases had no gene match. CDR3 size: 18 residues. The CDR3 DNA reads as TGTGCCTGTGACCCCCTCCCTGACTGGGGGACCTACACCGATAAACTCATCTTT. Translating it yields CACDPLPDWGTYTDKLIF.

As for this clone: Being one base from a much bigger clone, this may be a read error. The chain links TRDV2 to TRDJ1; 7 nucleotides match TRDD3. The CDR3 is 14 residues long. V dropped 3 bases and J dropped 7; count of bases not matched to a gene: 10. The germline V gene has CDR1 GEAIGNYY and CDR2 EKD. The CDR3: CACDPLGEDGKLIF. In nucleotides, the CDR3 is TGTGCCTGTGACCCCTTGGGGGAGGACGGTAAACTCATCTTT.

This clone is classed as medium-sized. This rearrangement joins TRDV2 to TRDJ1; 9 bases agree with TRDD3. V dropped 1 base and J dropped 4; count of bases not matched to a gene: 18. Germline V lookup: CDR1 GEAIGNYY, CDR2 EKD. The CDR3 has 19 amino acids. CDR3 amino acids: CACDTAFGPNWGTVDKLIF. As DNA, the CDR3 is TGTGCCTGTGACACGGCCTTCGGGCCTAACTGGGGGACGGTCGATAAACTCATCTTT.

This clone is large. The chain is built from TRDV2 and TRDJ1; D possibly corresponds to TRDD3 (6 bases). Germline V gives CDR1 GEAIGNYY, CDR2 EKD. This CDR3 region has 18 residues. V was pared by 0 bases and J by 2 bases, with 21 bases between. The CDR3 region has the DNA TGTGCCTGTGACACCGTTGGGGATGTCTTTCGGGGGACCGATAAACTCATCTTT. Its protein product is CACDTVGDVFRGTDKLIF.

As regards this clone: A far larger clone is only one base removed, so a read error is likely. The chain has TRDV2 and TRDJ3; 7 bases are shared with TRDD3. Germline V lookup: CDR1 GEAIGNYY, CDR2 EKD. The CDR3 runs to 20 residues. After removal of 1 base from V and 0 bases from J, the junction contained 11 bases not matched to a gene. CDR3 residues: CACDTWSGYASSWDTRQMFF. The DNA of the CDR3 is TGTGCCTGTGACACGTGGAGCGGATACGCGAGCTCCTGGGACACCCGACAGATGTTTTTC.

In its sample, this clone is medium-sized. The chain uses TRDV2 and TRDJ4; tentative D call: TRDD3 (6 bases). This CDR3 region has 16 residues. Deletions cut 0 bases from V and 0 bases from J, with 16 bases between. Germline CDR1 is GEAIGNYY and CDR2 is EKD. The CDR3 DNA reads TGTGCCTGTGACACCGTGCGGGGGACACATACCAGACCCCTGATCTTT. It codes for CACDTVRGTHTRPLIF.

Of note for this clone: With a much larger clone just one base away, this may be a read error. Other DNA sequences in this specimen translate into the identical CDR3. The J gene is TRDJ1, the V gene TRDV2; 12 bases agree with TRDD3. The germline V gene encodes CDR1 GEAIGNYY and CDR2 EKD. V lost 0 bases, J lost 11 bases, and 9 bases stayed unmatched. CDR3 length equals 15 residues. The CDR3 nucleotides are TGTGCCTGTGACACCTTACTGGGGGATACACCTCAGCTCATCTTT. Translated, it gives CACDTLLGDTPQLIF.

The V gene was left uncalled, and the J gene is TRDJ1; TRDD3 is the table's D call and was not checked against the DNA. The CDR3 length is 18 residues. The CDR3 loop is CSLLGGGGISQYTDKLIF. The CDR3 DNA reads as TGTTCTCTTCTTGGGGGGGGGGGGATAAGCCAGTACACCGATAAACTCATCTTT.

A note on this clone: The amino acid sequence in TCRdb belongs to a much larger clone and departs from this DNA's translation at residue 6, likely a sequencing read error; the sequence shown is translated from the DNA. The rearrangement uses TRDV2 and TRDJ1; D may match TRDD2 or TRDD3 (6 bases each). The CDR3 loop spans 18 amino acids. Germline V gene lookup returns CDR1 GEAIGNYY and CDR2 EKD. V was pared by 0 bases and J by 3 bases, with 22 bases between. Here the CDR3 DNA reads TGTGCCTGTGACACCGATACTGGGATGCCGACCTTCCCCGATAAACTCATCTTT. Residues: CACDTDTGMPTFPDKLIF.

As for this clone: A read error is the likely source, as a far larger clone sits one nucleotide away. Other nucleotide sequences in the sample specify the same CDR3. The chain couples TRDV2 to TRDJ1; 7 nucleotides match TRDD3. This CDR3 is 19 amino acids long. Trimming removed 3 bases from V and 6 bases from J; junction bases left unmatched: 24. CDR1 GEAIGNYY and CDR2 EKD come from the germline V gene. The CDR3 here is CACDPMGAQGDAILHKLIF. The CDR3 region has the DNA TGTGCCTGTGACCCTATGGGCGCTCAGGGGGATGCTATACTCCATAAACTCATCTTT.

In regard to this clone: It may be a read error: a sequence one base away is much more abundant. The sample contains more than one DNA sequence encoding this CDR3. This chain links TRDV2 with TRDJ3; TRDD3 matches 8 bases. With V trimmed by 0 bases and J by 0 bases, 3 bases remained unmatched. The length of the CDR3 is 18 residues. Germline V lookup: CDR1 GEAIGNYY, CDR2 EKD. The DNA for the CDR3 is TGTGCCTGTGACACCCTGGGGGAGAGCTCCTGGGACACCCGACAGATGTTTTTC. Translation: CACDTLGESSWDTRQMFF.

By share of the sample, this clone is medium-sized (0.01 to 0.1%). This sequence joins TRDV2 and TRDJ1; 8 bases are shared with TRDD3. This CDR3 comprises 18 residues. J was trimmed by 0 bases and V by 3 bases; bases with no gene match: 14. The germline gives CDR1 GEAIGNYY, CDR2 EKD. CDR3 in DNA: TGTGCCTGTGACCCACTGAATTCTGGGGGAGAGTACACCGATAAACTCATCTTT. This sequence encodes CACDPLNSGGEYTDKLIF.

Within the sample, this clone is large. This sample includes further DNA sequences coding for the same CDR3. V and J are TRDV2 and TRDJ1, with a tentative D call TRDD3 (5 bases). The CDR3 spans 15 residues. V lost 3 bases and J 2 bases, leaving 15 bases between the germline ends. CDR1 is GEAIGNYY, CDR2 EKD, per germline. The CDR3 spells CACDPLSGETDKLIF. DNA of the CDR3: TGTGCCTGTGACCCATTAAGCGGGGAGACCGATAAACTCATCTTT.